These 32 T cell receptor beta chains were sequenced from one sample in a study of blood T cell repertoires in COVID-19. The protocol was immunoSEQ multiplex PCR, while the TCRdb copy is restricted to in-frame clones and leaves out a portion. The table shows 150,000 or so clones, with 65% to 85% occurring only once. The specimen was peripheral blood. These receptors originate from a man in his 60s with active or convalescent COVID-19.

The V call is TRBV6-5, the J call TRBJ2-1; D perhaps matches TRBD1 (5 bases). CDR3 size: 12 residues. The germline V gene encodes CDR1 MNHEY and CDR2 SVGAGI. The V end lost 5 bases, the J end lost 14 bases, and 16 bases lay between the germline ends. The CDR3 DNA sequence: TGTGCCAGCAGTAAACTTACAGGAAACAAGTTCTTC. Its translation is CASSKLTGNKFF.

Written as DNA, the CDR3 is TGCAGCGCCCAGGGACTTTACGAGCAGTACTTC. It codes for CSAQGLYEQYF. This rearrangement joins TRBV29-1 to TRBJ2-7; D is perhaps TRBD2 (6 bases). Between the trimmed V and J ends, which lost 7 bases and 4 bases, there was a span of 11 bases. Germline V gives CDR1 SQVTM, CDR2 ANQGSEA. There are 11 residues in the CDR3.

The genes are TRBV7-2 and TRBJ1-5, with 7 bases matching TRBD1. Germline CDR1 is SGHTA and CDR2 is FQGNSA. J gave up 2 bases and V 1 base, and 8 bases lay outside the gene matches. The length of the CDR3 is 17 residues. CDR3 residues: CASSLGGGRGGNQPQHF. The DNA for the CDR3 is TGTGCCAGCAGCTTAGGAGGGGGCAGAGGTGGCAATCAGCCCCAGCATTTT.

This clone occurred a few times. The chain joins TRBV14 to TRBJ2-3, with 12 bases matching TRBD2. Unmatched junction bases numbered 5, after V lost 7 bases and J lost 3 bases. The CDR3 has 15 amino acids. The germline gives CDR1 SGHDN, CDR2 FVKESK. CDR3 DNA: TGTGCCAGCACCGGGACTAGCGGGCTAACAGATACGCAGTATTTT. This sequence encodes CASTGTSGLTDTQYF.

The rearrangement joins TRBV7-2 to TRBJ2-4, with D tentatively TRBD1 (5 bases). The CDR3 runs to 14 residues. Germline loops: CDR1 SGHTA, CDR2 FQGNSA. V lost 1 base and J 7 bases, leaving 11 bases between the germline ends. CDR3 residues: CASSLDKTVNIQYF. The CDR3 DNA follows: TGTGCCAGCAGCTTAGACAAGACAGTTAACATTCAGTACTTC.

The chain links TRBV30 to TRBJ1-4, with D uncertain. The CDR3 runs to 15 residues. Germline values: CDR1 GTSNPN, CDR2 SVGIG (reference sequence). V was shortened by 3 bases and J by 5 bases, with 16 bases between the two germline ends. The DNA for the CDR3 is TGTGCCTGGAGCTATACCCGGGGAAGCAATGAAAAACTGTTTTTT. Residues: CAWSYTRGSNEKLFF. Based on the CDR3 plus reference TRBV30 and TRBJ1-4, the full variable domain is SQTIHQWPATLVQPVGSPLSLECTVEGTSNPNLYWYRQAAGRGLQLLFYSVGIGQISSEVPQNLSASRPQDRQFILSSKKLLLSDSGFYLCAWSYTRGSNEKLFFGSGTQLSVL.

This chain joins TRBV11-3 and TRBJ2-2; D is possibly TRBD2 (5 bases). This CDR3 has 13 residues. Trimming pared 2 bases from V and 6 bases from J, leaving 7 bases between. Germline CDR1 reads SGHNT; CDR2 reads YENEEA. The CDR3: CASSLRGSGELFF. The CDR3 nucleotides are TGTGCCAGCAGCTTACGGGGTTCCGGGGAGCTGTTTTTT.

CDR3 sequence (DNA): TGCAGCGTACCCGGACTAGCGGGAGGGCCAAGACAATTCTTC. Translation gives CSVPGLAGGPRQFF. V and J are TRBV29-1 and TRBJ2-1, with 15 nucleotides matching TRBD2. This CDR3 region has 14 residues. The ends lost 6 bases at V and 16 bases at J; junction bases unmatched: 13. Looked up from germline, CDR1 is SQVTM and CDR2 is ANQGSEA.

V usage is TRBV4-2 and J usage is TRBJ2-1, with TRBD1 as a possible D gene (6 bases). The ends were cut back, 4 bases at V and 7 bases at J, with 8 bases in the middle. The CDR3 spans 12 residues. Germline V gene lookup returns CDR1 LGHNA and CDR2 YNFKEQ. In nucleotides, the CDR3 is TGTGCCAGCAGCCCAGGGGTAAATGAGCAGTTCTTC. It translates to CASSPGVNEQFF.

This chain links TRBV7-3 with TRBJ2-2; D is undetermined. Germline CDR1 SGHTA, CDR2 FQGTGA. The CDR3 length is 13 residues. The V gene lost 6 bases and the J gene lost 5 bases, with 10 bases spanning the gap. The CDR3 loop is CASSSTATGELFF. For the CDR3, the DNA is TGTGCCAGCAGTAGTACTGCTACCGGGGAGCTGTTTTTT.

The sample holds a few counts of this clone. The chain has TRBV28 and TRBJ1-1; TRBD1 matches at 7 bases. V was clipped by 2 bases and J by 3 bases; unmatched bases: 3. Germline assignment: CDR1 MDHEN and CDR2 SYDVKM. CDR3 size: 14 residues. The CDR3 protein is CASSLPGQYTEAFF. The CDR3 DNA follows: TGTGCCAGCAGTTTACCGGGACAGTACACTGAAGCTTTCTTT.

The chain is built from TRBV16 and TRBJ1-1; maybe TRBD1 (5 bases). Trimming pared 2 bases from V and 4 bases from J, leaving 8 bases between. From germline, CDR1 is KGHSY and CDR2 FQNENV. This CDR3 is built from 13 residues. DNA of the CDR3: TGTGCCAGCAGCCAAGGGGGGACCACTGAAGCTTTCTTT. It specifies CASSQGGTTEAFF.

This chain joins TRBV28 and TRBJ2-7; 14 nucleotides align to TRBD2. V was pared by 7 bases and J by 0 bases, with 11 bases of the junction left unmatched. The V gene's germline CDR1 is MDHEN and CDR2 SYDVKM. The length of the CDR3 is 18 residues. The CDR3 loop is CASIPGLAGGRRSYEQYF. DNA of the CDR3: TGTGCCAGCATCCCCGGACTAGCGGGAGGTCGACGCTCCTACGAGCAGTACTTC.

V is TRBV5-1 and J is TRBJ1-1; D may be TRBD1 (5 bases). With 6 bases removed from V and 2 bases from J, the gap between germline ends came to 11 bases. Per germline, CDR1 SGHRS and CDR2 YFSETQ. The CDR3 is 13 residues long. CDR3 sequence: CASKFGGNTEAFF. CDR3 in DNA: TGCGCCAGCAAGTTCGGGGGAAACACTGAAGCTTTCTTT.

The chain couples TRBV24-1 to TRBJ2-5, with 10 bases identical to TRBD1. Germline loops: CDR1 KGHDR, CDR2 SFDVKD. The CDR3 extends over 16 amino acids. After removal of 4 bases from V and 7 bases from J, the junction contained 11 bases not matched to a gene. The CDR3 DNA follows: TGTGCCACCAGTGAACCGAGGGGACAGGGGATCGCGACCCAGTACTTC. Protein product: CATSEPRGQGIATQYF.

V is TRBV5-5 and J is TRBJ2-2; 7 nucleotides line up with TRBD2. Germline values: CDR1 SGHKS, CDR2 YYEKEE (reference sequence). J was trimmed by 0 bases and V by 0 bases; bases with no gene match: 2. The CDR3 contains 16 residues. CDR3 coding DNA: TGTGCCAGCAGCTTGGGGCTAGCGGCGAACACCGGGGAGCTGTTTTTT. As protein: CASSLGLAANTGELFF.

This chain connects TRBV4-3 to TRBJ2-2; 9 bases match TRBD1. This CDR3 has 15 amino acids. V lost 4 bases, J lost 5 bases, and 5 bases stayed unmatched. Germline CDR1 reads LGHNA; CDR2 reads YSLEER. The chain's CDR3 is CASSPRQGGTGELFF. The CDR3 nucleotides are TGCGCCAGCAGCCCCCGACAGGGGGGGACCGGGGAGCTGTTTTTT.

This clone was counted a single time. This chain uses TRBV27 with TRBJ2-7, with 7 bases that match TRBD2. In germline, CDR1 is MNHEY, CDR2 SMNVEV (reference sequence). This CDR3 has 14 residues. Trimming removed 4 bases from V and 2 bases from J; junction bases left unmatched: 5. The CDR3 DNA reads TGTGCCAGCAGTTCCCAGGGAGGGCCCTACGAGCAGTACTTC. It codes for CASSSQGGPYEQYF.

This sequence joins TRBV28 and TRBJ1-5, with TRBD1 identical over 9 bases. The V and J ends lost 6 bases and 0 bases, in that order; junction bases with no gene match: 9. CDR1 is MDHEN and CDR2 is SYDVKM in the germline V gene. This CDR3 region has 17 residues. CDR3 residues: CASSPGQGGYSNQPQHF. The CDR3 DNA sequence: TGTGCCAGCAGCCCGGGACAGGGCGGCTATAGCAATCAGCCCCAGCATTTT. The full variable domain, its missing parts supplied by reference TRBV28 and TRBJ1-5, is DVKVTQSSRYLVKRTGEKVFLECVQDMDHENMFWYRQDPGLGLRLIYFSYDVKMKEKGDIPEGYSVSREKKERFSLILESASTNQTSMYLCASSPGQGGYSNQPQHFGDGTRLSIL.

The chain uses TRBV7-6 and TRBJ2-1; D unclear. V gave up 0 bases and J gave up 3 bases, with 9 bases separating them. Germline lookup yields CDR1 SGHVS and CDR2 FNYEAQ. CDR3 size: 15 residues. In DNA, the CDR3 is TGTGCCAGCAGCTTAGCGCCACAGAGCTACAATGAGCAGTTCTTC. This gives the protein CASSLAPQSYNEQFF.

The chain recombines TRBV27 with TRBJ1-5; D may be TRBD1 (6 bases). Germline CDR1 is MNHEY and CDR2 is SMNVEV (reference sequence). This CDR3 contains 16 residues. V lost 2 bases and J 2 bases, leaving 13 bases between the germline ends. The CDR3 reads CASSLKGRGGNQPQHF. The DNA for the CDR3 is TGTGCCAGCAGTTTAAAGGGCAGGGGCGGCAATCAGCCCCAGCATTTT.

The chain joins TRBV5-1 to TRBJ1-1; 9 positions agree with TRBD1. V lost 0 bases and J lost 1; bases outside the gene matches: 1. Germline CDR1 reads SGHRS; CDR2 reads YFSETQ. The CDR3 consists of 15 residues. The CDR3 DNA reads as TGCGCCAGCAGCTTGGCGGACAGGGGGAACACTGAAGCTTTCTTT. Translating it yields CASSLADRGNTEAFF. The full variable domain, in which reference TRBV5-1 and TRBJ1-1 provide the parts outside the CDR3, is KAGVTQTPRYLIKTRGQQVTLSCSPISGHRSVSWYQQTPGQGLQFLFEYFSETQRNKGNFPGRFSGRQFSNSRSEMNVSTLELGDSALYLCASSLADRGNTEAFFGQGTRLTVV.

This rearrangement joins TRBV28 to TRBJ1-4; TRBD1 agrees at 9 bases. The CDR3 extends over 15 amino acids. V shed 4 bases, J shed 4 bases, and the junction held 4 bases outside the gene matches. CDR1 and CDR2 (germline): MDHEN, SYDVKM. The CDR3 loop reads CASSSPTGGNEKLFF. CDR3 nucleotide sequence: TGTGCCAGCAGTTCTCCGACAGGGGGTAATGAAAAACTGTTTTTT.

This sequence joins TRBV7-2 and TRBJ2-3, with D possibly matching TRBD1 (5 bases). V lost 3 bases to trimming and J lost 2 bases, with 24 bases between them. The germline V gene encodes CDR1 SGHTA and CDR2 FQGNSA. CDR3 length: 19 amino acids. The CDR3 DNA follows: TGTGCCAGCAGCTTTGGTCGGCAGGGCACCCGTCGGGTCACAGATACGCAGTATTTT. It yields the protein CASSFGRQGTRRVTDTQYF.

DNA for the CDR3: TGTGCCAGCAGCCAGGGTGGGGCGAGCACAGATACGCAGTATTTT. Its protein product is CASSQGGASTDTQYF. The chain joins TRBV11-1 to TRBJ2-3; TRBD1 is a possible D gene (5 bases). V lost 5 bases, J lost 0 bases, and 12 bases lay in between. The CDR3 length is 15 residues. CDR1 is SGHAT and CDR2 is FQDESV in the germline V gene (reference sequence).

This clone was recorded only once. V usage is TRBV11-2 and J usage is TRBJ1-5; D call uncertain. Between the trimmed V and J ends, which lost 3 bases and 6 bases, there was a span of 9 bases. The CDR3 sequence is 13 residues long. Germline loops: CDR1 SGHAT, CDR2 FQNNGV. For the CDR3, the DNA is TGTGCCAGCAGCTTCGGGCGGGGTCAGCCCCAGCATTTT. The encoded protein is CASSFGRGQPQHF.

This clone was seen a few times. J is TRBJ1-6 and V is TRBV4-2; no firm D call. Germline CDR1 reads LGHNA; CDR2 reads YNFKEQ. Between the trimmed V and J ends, which lost 3 bases and 0 bases, there was a span of 6 bases. The CDR3 loop spans 15 amino acids. This chain's CDR3 is CASSHSYSYNSPLHF. The CDR3 DNA is TGTGCCAGCAGCCATAGCTACTCCTATAATTCACCCCTCCACTTT.

The chain links TRBV30 to TRBJ2-1; 9 bases agree with TRBD2. The length of the CDR3 is 15 residues. Germline CDR1 and CDR2: GTSNPN and SVGIG (reference sequence). V lost 6 bases and J lost 9; bases outside the gene matches: 15. The CDR3 DNA is TGTGCCTGCCTAAGCGGCGGGAGGGCCCTCGGTGAGCAGTTCTTC. This sequence encodes CACLSGGRALGEQFF.

The chain couples TRBV29-1 to TRBJ2-1; D is ambiguous. The CDR3 is 12 residues long. CDR1 SQVTM and CDR2 ANQGSEA come from the germline V gene. The V gene lost 1 base and the J gene lost 4 bases, with 5 bases spanning the gap. CDR3 in amino acids: CSVEVRYNEQFF. CDR3 in DNA: TGCAGCGTTGAAGTTCGGTACAATGAGCAGTTCTTC.

This rearrangement joins TRBV7-2 to TRBJ1-2; TRBD1 matches 8 bases. V was pared by 5 bases and J by 2 bases, with 7 bases of the junction left unmatched. Germline lookup yields CDR1 SGHTA and CDR2 FQGNSA. The CDR3 spans 15 residues. CDR3 region: CASSQSAGGNYGYTF. The CDR3 region has the DNA TGTGCCAGCAGCCAGTCGGCAGGGGGCAACTATGGCTACACCTTC.

This clone was seen many times. V usage is TRBV11-1 and J usage is TRBJ2-3, with 8 bases fitting TRBD2. After removal of 3 bases from V and 0 bases from J, the junction contained 5 bases not matched to a gene. The CDR3 covers 16 residues. Germline V gene sequence: CDR1 SGHAT, CDR2 FQDESV (reference sequence). CDR3 sequence: CASSFTSGYSTDTQYF. The DNA of the CDR3 is TGTGCCAGCAGCTTTACTAGCGGTTACAGCACAGATACGCAGTATTTT.

The chain recombines TRBV5-4 with TRBJ2-1; D possibly corresponds to TRBD1 (6 bases). CDR1 SGHNT and CDR2 YYREEE come from the germline V gene (reference sequence). Trimming left V 0 bases short and J 4 bases short, with 11 bases between. The CDR3 spans 15 residues. This CDR3 reads CASSLGQERYNEQFF. For the CDR3, the DNA is TGTGCCAGCAGCTTGGGACAGGAAAGATACAATGAGCAGTTCTTC.